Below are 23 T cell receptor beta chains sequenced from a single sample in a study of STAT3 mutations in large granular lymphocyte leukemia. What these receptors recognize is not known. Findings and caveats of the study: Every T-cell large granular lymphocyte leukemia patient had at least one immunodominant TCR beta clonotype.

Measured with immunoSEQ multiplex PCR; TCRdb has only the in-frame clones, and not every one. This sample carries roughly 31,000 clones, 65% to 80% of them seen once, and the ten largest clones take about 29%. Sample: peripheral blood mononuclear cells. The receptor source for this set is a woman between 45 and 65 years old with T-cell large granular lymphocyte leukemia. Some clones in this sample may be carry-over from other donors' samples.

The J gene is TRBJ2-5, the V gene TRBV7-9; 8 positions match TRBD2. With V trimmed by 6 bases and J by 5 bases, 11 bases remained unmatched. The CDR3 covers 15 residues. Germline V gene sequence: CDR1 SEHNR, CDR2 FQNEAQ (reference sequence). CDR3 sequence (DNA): TGTGCCAGCAGATTTACGACTAGCGTTGGGGAGACCCAGTACTTC. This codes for CASRFTTSVGETQYF.

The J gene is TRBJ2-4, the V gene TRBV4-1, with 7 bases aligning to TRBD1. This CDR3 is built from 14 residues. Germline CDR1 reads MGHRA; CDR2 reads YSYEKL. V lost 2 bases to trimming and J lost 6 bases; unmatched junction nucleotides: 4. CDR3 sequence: CASSQPGQRNIQYF. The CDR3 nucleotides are TGCGCCAGCAGCCAACCGGGACAGAGAAACATTCAGTACTTC.

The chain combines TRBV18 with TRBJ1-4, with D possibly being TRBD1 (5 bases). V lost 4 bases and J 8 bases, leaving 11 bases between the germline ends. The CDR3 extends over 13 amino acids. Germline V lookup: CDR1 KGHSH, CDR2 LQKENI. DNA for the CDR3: TGTGCCAGCTCACGGCAGGGTAACGAAAAACTGTTTTTT. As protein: CASSRQGNEKLFF.

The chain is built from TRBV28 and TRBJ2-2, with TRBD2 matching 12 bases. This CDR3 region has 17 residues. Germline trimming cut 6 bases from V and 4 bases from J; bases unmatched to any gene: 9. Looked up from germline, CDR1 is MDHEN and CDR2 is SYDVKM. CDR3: CASRALAGGFGTGELFF. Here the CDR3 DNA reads TGTGCCAGCAGGGCTCTAGCGGGAGGGTTTGGCACCGGGGAGCTGTTTTTT.

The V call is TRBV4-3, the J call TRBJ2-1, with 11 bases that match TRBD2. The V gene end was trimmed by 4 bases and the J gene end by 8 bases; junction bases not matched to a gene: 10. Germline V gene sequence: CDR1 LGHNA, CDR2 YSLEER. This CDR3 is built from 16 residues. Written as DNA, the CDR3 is TGCGCCAGCAGCCCGTCAGGCACTAGCGGGAGCTATGAGCAGTTCTTC. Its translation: CASSPSGTSGSYEQFF.

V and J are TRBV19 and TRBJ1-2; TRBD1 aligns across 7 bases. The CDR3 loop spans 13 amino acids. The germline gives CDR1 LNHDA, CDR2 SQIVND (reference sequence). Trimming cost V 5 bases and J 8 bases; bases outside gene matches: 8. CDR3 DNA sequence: TGTGCCAGTAGTCCAACAGGGGTTTGGGGCTACACCTTC. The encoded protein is CASSPTGVWGYTF.

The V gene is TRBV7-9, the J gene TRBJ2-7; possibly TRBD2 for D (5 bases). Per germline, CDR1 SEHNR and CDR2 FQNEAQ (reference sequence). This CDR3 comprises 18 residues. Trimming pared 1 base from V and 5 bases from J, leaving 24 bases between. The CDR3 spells CASSLGTSGLILGDEQYF. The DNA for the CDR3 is TGTGCCAGCAGCTTAGGGACCAGTGGTCTGATTCTCGGGGACGAGCAGTACTTC.

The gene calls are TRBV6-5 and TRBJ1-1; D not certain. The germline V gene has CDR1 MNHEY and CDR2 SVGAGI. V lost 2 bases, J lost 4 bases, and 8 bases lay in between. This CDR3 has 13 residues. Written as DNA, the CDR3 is TGTGCCAGCAGTTACCTCGGGAGCACTGAAGCTTTCTTT. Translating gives CASSYLGSTEAFF.

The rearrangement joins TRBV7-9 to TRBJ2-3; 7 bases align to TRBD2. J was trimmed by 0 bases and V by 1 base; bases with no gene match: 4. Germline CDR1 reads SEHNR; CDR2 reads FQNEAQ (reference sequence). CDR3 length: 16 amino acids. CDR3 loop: CASSLGQRGSTDTQYF. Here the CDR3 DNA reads TGTGCCAGCAGCTTAGGGCAGCGGGGAAGCACAGATACGCAGTATTTT.

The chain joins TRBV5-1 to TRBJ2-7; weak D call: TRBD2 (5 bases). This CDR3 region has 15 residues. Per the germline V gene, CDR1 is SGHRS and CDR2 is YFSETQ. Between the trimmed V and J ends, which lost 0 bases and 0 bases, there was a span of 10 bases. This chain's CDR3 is CASSLVRGSSYEQYF. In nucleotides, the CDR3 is TGCGCCAGCAGCTTGGTTCGAGGGAGCTCCTACGAGCAGTACTTC. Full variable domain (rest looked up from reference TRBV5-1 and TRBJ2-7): KAGVTQTPRYLIKTRGQQVTLSCSPISGHRSVSWYQQTPGQGLQFLFEYFSETQRNKGNFPGRFSGRQFSNSRSEMNVSTLELGDSALYLCASSLVRGSSYEQYFGPGTRLTVT.

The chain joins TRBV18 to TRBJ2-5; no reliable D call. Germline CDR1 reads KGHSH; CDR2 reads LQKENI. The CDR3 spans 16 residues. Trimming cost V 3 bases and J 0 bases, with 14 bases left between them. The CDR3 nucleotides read TGTGCCAGCTCACCGATTCAAATCCGGTACCAAGAGACCCAGTACTTC. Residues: CASSPIQIRYQETQYF.

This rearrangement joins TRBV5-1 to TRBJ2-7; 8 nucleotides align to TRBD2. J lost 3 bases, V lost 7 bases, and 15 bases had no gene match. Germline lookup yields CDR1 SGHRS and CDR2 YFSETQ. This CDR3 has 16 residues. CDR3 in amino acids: CASGISPGLVIYEQYF. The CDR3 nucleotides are TGCGCCAGCGGAATCTCCCCGGGACTAGTAATCTACGAGCAGTACTTC.

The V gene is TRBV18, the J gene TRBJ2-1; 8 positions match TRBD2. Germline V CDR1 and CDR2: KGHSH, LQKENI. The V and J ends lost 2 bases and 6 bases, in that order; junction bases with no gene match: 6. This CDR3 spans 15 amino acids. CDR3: CASSPVSTSGNEQFF. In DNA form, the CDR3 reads TGTGCCAGCTCACCAGTGTCTACTAGCGGCAATGAGCAGTTCTTC. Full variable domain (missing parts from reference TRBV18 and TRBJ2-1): NAGVMQNPRHLVRRRGQEARLRCSPMKGHSHVYWYRQLPEEGLKFMVYLQKENIIDESGMPKERFSAEFPKEGPSILRIQQVVRGDSAAYFCASSPVSTSGNEQFFGPGTRLTVL.

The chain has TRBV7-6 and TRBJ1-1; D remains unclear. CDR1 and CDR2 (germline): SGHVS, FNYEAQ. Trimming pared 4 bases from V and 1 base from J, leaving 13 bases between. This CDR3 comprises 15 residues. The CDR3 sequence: CASSSPPLGNTEAFF. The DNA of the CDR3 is TGTGCCAGCAGCTCGCCTCCCCTGGGGAACACTGAAGCTTTCTTT.

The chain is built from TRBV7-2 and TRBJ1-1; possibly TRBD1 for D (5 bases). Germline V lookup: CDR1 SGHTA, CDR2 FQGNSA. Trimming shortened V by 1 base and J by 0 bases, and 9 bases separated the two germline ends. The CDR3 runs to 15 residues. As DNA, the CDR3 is TGTGCCAGCAGCTTAGGGGGCGCCATGAACACTGAAGCTTTCTTT. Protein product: CASSLGGAMNTEAFF.

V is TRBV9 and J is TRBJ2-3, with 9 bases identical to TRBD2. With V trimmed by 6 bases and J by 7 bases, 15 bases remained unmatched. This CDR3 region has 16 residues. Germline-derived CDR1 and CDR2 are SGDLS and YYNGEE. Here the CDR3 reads CASTPSWLAGRHTQYF. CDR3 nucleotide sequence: TGTGCCAGCACCCCGTCGTGGCTAGCGGGGCGCCATACGCAGTATTTT.

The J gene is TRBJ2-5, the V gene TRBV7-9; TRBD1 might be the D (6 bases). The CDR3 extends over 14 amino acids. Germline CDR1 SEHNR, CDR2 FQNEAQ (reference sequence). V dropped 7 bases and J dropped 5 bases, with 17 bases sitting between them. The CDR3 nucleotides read TGTGCCAGCACCGAAACAGGGCGGTGGGAGACCCAGTACTTC. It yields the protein CASTETGRWETQYF.

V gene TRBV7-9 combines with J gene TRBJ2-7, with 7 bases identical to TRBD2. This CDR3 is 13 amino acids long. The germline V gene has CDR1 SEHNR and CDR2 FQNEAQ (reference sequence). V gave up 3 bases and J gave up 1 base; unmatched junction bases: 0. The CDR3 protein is CASSLRESYEQYF. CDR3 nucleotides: TGTGCCAGCAGCTTGCGGGAGTCCTACGAGCAGTACTTC.

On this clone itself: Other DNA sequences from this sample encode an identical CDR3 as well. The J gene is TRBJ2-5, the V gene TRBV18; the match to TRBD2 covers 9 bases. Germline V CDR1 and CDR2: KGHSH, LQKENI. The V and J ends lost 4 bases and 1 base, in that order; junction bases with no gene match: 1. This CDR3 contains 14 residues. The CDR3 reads CASSLTSGQETQYF. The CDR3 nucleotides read TGTGCCAGCTCACTGACTAGCGGCCAAGAGACCCAGTACTTC.

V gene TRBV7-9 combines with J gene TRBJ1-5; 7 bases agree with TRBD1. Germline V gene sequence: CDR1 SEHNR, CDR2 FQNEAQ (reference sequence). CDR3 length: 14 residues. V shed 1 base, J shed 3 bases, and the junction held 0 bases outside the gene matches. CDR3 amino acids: CASSLEGANQPQHF. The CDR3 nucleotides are TGTGCCAGCAGCTTAGAGGGGGCCAATCAGCCCCAGCATTTT.

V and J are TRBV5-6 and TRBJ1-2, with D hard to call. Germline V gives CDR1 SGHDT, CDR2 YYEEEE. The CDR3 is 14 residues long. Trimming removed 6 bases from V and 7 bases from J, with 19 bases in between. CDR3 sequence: CASTQRGTSRGYTF. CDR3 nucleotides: TGTGCCAGCACCCAACGGGGTACTTCGCGTGGCTACACCTTC.

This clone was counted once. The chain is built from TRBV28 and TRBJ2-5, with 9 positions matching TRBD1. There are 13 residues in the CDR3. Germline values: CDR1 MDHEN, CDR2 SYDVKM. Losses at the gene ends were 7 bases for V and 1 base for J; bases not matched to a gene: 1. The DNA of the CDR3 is TGTGCCAGCAAGACAGGGGGCCAAGAGACCCAGTACTTC. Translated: CASKTGGQETQYF.

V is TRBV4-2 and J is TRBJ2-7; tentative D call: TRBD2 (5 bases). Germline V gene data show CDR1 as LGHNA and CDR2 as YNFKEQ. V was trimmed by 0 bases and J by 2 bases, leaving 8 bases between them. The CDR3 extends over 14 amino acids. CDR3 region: CASSQDLRAYEQYF. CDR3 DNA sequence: TGTGCCAGCAGCCAAGATTTGAGGGCCTACGAGCAGTACTTC.